This record concerns one T cell receptor beta chain sequence. Each participant's cohort was designated according to participant-reported clinical history. This entry comes from a study of blood T cell repertoires in COVID-19. The overall study: Researchers got acute and convalescent COVID-19 samples from the United States, Italy and Spain.

The method was immunoSEQ multiplex PCR; TCRdb's version includes in-frame clones alone and lacks a portion of them. This table holds some 430,000 clones, about 92% found once. The CDR3 extends over 18 amino acids. Trimming cost V 1 base and J 2 bases; bases outside gene matches: 12. CDR1 is SGHAT, CDR2 FQNNGV, per germline. The rearrangement joins TRBV11-2 to TRBJ2-7; 9 nucleotides agree with TRBD2. The sequence was collected from a man younger than 30 who had recovered from COVID-19. The specimen sequenced was PBMCs or T cells enriched from blood (not recorded which). For the CDR3, the DNA is TGTGCCAGCAGCTTAGGCGGGCTAGCGGGGCCCTTTGCCTACGAGCAGTACTTC. Its protein is CASSLGGLAGPFAYEQYF.